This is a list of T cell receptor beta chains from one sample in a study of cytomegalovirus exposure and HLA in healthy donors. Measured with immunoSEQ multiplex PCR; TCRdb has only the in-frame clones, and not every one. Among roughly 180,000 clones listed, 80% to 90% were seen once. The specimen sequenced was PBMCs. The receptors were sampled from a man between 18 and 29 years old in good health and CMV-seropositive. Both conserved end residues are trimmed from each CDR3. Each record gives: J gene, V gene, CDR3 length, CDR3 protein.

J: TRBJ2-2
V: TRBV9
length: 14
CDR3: ASNAAGARNTGELF

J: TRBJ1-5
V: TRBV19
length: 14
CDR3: ASSPGQGISNQPQH

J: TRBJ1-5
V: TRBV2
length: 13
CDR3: ASGTGRASNQPQH

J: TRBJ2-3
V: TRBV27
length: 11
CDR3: ASSFRGLDTQY

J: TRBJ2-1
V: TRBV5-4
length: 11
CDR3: ASSFSGRDEQF

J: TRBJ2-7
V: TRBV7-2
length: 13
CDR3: ASSLEPTLAYEQY

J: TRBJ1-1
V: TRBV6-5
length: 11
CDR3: ASSYPSSTEAF

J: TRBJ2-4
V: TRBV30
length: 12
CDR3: AWSVPGTKNIQY

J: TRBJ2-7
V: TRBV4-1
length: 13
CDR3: ASSNIQGSSYEQY

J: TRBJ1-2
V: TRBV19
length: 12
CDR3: ASSIPDSPGGYT

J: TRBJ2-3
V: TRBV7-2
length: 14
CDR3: ASSPSQGVFADTQY

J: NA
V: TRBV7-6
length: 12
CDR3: ASSLGSSVYEQY

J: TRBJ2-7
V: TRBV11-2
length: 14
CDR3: ASSSERQGSSYEQY